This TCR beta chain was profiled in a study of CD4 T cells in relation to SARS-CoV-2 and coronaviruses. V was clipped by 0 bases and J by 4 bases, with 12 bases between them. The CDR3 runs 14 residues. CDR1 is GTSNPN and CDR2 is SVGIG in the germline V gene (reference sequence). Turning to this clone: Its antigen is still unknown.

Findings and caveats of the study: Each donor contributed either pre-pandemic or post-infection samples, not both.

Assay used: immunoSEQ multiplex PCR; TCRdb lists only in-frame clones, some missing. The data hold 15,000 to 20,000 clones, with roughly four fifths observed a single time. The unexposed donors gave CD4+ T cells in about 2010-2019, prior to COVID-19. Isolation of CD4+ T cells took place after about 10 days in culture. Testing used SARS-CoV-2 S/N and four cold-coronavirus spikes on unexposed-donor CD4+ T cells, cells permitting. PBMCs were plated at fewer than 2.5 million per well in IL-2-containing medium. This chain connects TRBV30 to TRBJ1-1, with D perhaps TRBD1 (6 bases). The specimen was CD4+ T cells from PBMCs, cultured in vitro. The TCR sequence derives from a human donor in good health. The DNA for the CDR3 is TGTGCCTGGAGTGTCGCCGGACAGTCCACTGAAGCTTTCTTT. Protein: CAWSVAGQSTEAFF.